Listed below are T cell receptor beta chains from one sample, sequenced in a study of shared clonotypes between healthy human individuals. Measured with immunoSEQ multiplex PCR; TCRdb has only the in-frame clones, and not every one. The sample has about 470,000 clones; around 79% are singletons. The sequenced material came from PBMCs. These receptors came from a woman aged 40 to 49 in good health. Some clones in this sample may be carry-over from other donors' samples. The CDR3 runs from the conserved cysteine through the conserved F or W. D genes are given only for firm matches. Clone size is not always given. Where it is, it says once, few, many or a class for expanded clones.

>TRBV2|NA|NA|TRBJ1-1
TGTGCCAGCAGACTCACAGAGAACACTGAAGCTTTCTTT
CASRLTENTEAFF
>TRBV7-6|TRBD2|NA|TRBJ2-7
TGTGCCAGCAGCTTAGAGGGGAGGGAGCAGTGCTTC
CASSLEGREQCF
>TRBV15|TRBD2|NA|TRBJ2-1
TGTGCCACCAGCAGAGATGGGGACTACAACAATGAGCAGTTCTTC
CATSRDGDYNNEQFF
>TRBV11-2|TRBD1|few|TRBJ2-5
TGTGCCAGCAGCTTTGGACAGGCTAAGGGCACCCAGTACTTC
CASSFGQAKGTQYF
>TRBV7-9|NA|NA|TRBJ1-1
TGTGCCAGCAGCCCAGGTCGGGGTTTGGGAAACACTGAAGCTTTCTTT
CASSPGRGLGNTEAFF
>TRBV5-1|NA|NA|TRBJ2-3
TGCGCCAGCAGCTTGACCCCGATGGGAGGCGATACGCAGTATTTT
CASSLTPMGGDTQYF
>TRBV7-2|NA|NA|TRBJ2-3
TGTGCCAGCAGCTTAGCGGTCAGAGATACGCAGTATTTT
CASSLAVRDTQYF
>TRBV27|TRBD2|few|TRBJ2-7
TGTGCCAACCGGCTGGGTAGCGGGAGTGGGGAGCAGTACTTC
CANRLGSGSGEQYF
>TRBV28|NA|few|TRBJ1-1
TGTGCCAGCAGTCCCTCCCGACACGACACTGAAGCTTTCTTT
CASSPSRHDTEAFF
>TRBV7-2|TRBD1|NA|TRBJ1-2
TGTGCCAGCAGCAAATACAGGGGAGTGGGGAATGGCTACACCTTC
CASSKYRGVGNGYTF
>TRBV4-1|TRBD2|few|TRBJ2-1
TGCGCCAGCAGCCAAGTCCGGATTACTGGACTAGCGGGAGGGCCGGGAAACAATGAGCAGTTCTTC
CASSQVRITGLAGGPGNNEQFF
>TRBV5-4|TRBD2|NA|TRBJ2-7
TGTGCCACCTCAAGGGTGGGAGGGCCTGACGAGCAGTACTTC
CATSRVGGPDEQYF
>TRBV2|NA|NA|TRBJ2-4
TGTGCCAGCAGCGAACGAAGTGTAATTCAGTACTTC
CASSERSVIQYF
>TRBV6-1|NA|NA|TRBJ2-7
TGTGCCAGCAGTGAGGCTAGTGAACTGCAGTACTTC
CASSEASELQYF
>TRBV5-8|NA|NA|TRBJ1-3
TGTGCCAGCAGCTTGGCCCTGACCTCTGGAAACACCATATATTTT
CASSLALTSGNTIYF
>TRBV5-1|TRBD1|NA|TRBJ1-4
TGCGCCAGCAGCAGGGACAGGAGTAATGAAAAACTGTTTTTT
CASSRDRSNEKLFF
>TRBV14|NA|NA|TRBJ2-7
TGTGCCAGCAGCCAAGATCGGGGCAATCGGCGCGAGCAGTACTTC
CASSQDRGNRREQYF
>TRBV6-6|TRBD1|NA|TRBJ2-7
TGTGCCAGCAGTCAAGGGGGCTTACCCTACGAGCAGTACTTC
CASSQGGLPYEQYF
>TRBV28|TRBD1|once|TRBJ1-2
TGTGCCAGCAGTCCACTAGTATGGACAGGGGGCGCGACTGGTGGCTACACCTTC
CASSPLVWTGGATGGYTF
>TRBV5-4|NA|NA|TRBJ1-4
TGCGCCAGCAGCCAAGGTCGGGTCGTCACTAATGAAAAACTGTTTTTT
CASSQGRVVTNEKLFF
>TRBV6-6|NA|NA|TRBJ2-2
TGTGCCAGCAGTATCCGGACTGCGAACACCGGGGAGCTGTTTTTT
CASSIRTANTGELFF
>TRBV6-1|TRBD1|NA|TRBJ2-3
TGTGCCAGCAGGTTTGGACAGGGGGTGACAGATACGCAGTATTTT
CASRFGQGVTDTQYF
>TRBV27|NA|once|TRBJ1-1
TGTGCCAGCAGTTTCAGGACCGGAGGTACTGAAGCTTTCTTT
CASSFRTGGTEAFF
>TRBV28|NA|NA|TRBJ1-1
TGTGCCAGCAGTTTTTTAGGTACCACCGGGACAACGAACACTGAAGCTTTCTTT
CASSFLGTTGTTNTEAFF
>TRBV4-2|NA|medium-sized|TRBJ1-1
TGTGCCAGCAGCCTAGATCGGGCAGGGTTAACTGAAGCTTTCTTT
CASSLDRAGLTEAFF
>TRBV6-6|TRBD1|NA|TRBJ2-7
TGTGCCAGCAGAAGACAGGGCCACGAGCAGTACTTC
CASRRQGHEQYF
>TRBV18|NA|NA|TRBJ2-2
TGTGCCAGCTCACCTTTGGTCGGGGCCGGGGAGCTGTTTTTT
CASSPLVGAGELFF
>TRBV11-2|TRBD2|NA|TRBJ2-1
TGTGCCAGCAGCCCTGACGGGGGGTTGTTCTTC
CASSPDGGLFF
>TRBV7-3|TRBD2|NA|TRBJ2-1
TGTGCCAGCAGCGGGGGACTAGCGGTGTACAATGAGCAGTTCTTC
CASSGGLAVYNEQFF
>TRBV30|NA|few|TRBJ1-2
TGTGCCTGGAGTGAGCCGACAGTCTACACCTTC
CAWSEPTVYTF
>TRBV4-1|NA|NA|TRBJ2-1
TGCGCCAGCAGCCAAGGGGGAAGGTGGGGCCAAGGGAATGAGCAGTTCTTC
CASSQGGRWGQGNEQFF
>TRBV7-6|NA|NA|TRBJ2-1
TGTGCCAGCAGCTTAAGTAGCTCCTACAATGAGCAGTTCTTC
CASSLSSSYNEQFF
>TRBV11-3|TRBD2|NA|TRBJ2-1
TGTGCCAGCAGCACGACTAGCGGGAAGTCCTACAATGAGCAGTTCTTC
CASSTTSGKSYNEQFF